The present T cell receptor beta chain was sequenced within a study of T cell changes during pregnancy in multiple sclerosis (dated 2019 in TCRdb). For context, the study as a whole: In women with multiple sclerosis, the researchers looked at how the T cell repertoire shifted as pregnancy progressed.

Looking up the germline V gene yields CDR1 SGHTA and CDR2 FQGNSA. V and J are truncated by 5 bases and 17 bases respectively, leaving an intervening sequence of 25 bases. Reading from cysteine to phenylalanine, the CDR3 counts 15 amino acids. Of all the DNA, just the CDR3 is kept, 45 bases in frame from base 1. Library preparation employed the immunoSEQ multiplex PCR assay. TCRdb provides this immuneACCESS table in a form limited to in-frame rearrangements. Some clones are lacking; in checked studies, under half of them reflect an unresolved V gene, and why the rest are absent is not known. The sample includes 55,000 to 75,000 clones, with approximately 89% observed a single time. Over 1.2% of the sample goes to the ten largest clones. To note about this clone: Its antigen has not been determined. The input lacks base qualities; no much larger clone sits a single base away.

In this chain, TRBV7-2 is recombined with TRBJ1-6, and TRBD1 may be the D gene, going by 6 matching bases. The sample was peripheral blood, taken in the third trimester of pregnancy. The TCR comes from a female donor in good health, enrolled as a control in a pregnancy study. The CDR3 reads as follows: CASSPGRDTTHRVHF. The DNA sequence is as follows: TGTGCCAGCAGCCCGGGTCGGGACACAACACACCGTGTCCACTTT.